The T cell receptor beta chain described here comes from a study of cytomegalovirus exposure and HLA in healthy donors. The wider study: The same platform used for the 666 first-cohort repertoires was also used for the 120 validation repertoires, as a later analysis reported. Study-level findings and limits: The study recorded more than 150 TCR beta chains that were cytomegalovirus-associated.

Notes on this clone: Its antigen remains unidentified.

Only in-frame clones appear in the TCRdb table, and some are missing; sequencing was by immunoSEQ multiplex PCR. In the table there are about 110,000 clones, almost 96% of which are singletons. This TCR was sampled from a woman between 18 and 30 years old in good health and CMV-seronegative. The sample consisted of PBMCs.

For the CDR3, the DNA is TGTGCCAGCAGCTCGGGAGACAGGGGGGTTGGCGGCTACACCTTC. Its translation: CASSSGDRGVGGYTF. V is TRBV7-9 and J is TRBJ1-2, with TRBD1 identical over 9 bases. CDR3 length: 15 amino acids. CDR1 and CDR2 from the germline V gene are SEHNR and FQNEAQ (reference sequence). The J segment lost 8 bases and the V segment lost 4 bases, leaving 11 bases of the junction unmatched.